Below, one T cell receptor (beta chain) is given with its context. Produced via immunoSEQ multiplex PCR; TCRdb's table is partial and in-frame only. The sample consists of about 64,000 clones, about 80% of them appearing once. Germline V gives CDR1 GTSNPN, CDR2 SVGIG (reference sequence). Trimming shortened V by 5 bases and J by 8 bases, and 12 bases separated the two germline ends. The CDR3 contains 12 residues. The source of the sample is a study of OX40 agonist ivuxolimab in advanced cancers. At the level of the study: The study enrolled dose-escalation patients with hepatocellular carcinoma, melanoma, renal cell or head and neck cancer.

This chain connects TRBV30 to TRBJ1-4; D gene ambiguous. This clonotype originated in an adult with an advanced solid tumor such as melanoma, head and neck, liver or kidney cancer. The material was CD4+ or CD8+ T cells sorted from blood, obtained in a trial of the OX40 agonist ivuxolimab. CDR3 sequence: CAWSAQREKLFF. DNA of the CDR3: TGTGCCTGGTCGGCCCAACGGGAAAAACTGTTTTTT.